What follows describes a single T cell receptor beta chain. Its specific antigen is unknown. No quality values exist for individual bases; no much larger clone is one base distant. The method behind the library was the immunoSEQ multiplex PCR assay. The table comes from immuneACCESS by way of TCRdb, which keeps in-frame sequences with V and J called. Part of the clones is missing from these tables; in studies checked, under half for an unresolved V gene and the rest for unknown reasons. This sample is represented by tens of thousands of clones; about 80% of them were singletons. Approximately 5.4% of the sample belongs to the ten largest clones. The data were obtained in a study of Siglec-9 on CD8 T cells in melanoma (dated by TCRdb to between 2018 and 2021). About the full investigation: Siglec-9 expression on CD8+ T cells and the role of Siglec-9 in regulating T cells in the melanoma tumor microenvironment were investigated in the study.

There are 12 amino acids in the CDR3, from cysteine to phenylalanine inclusive. Solely the CDR3 DNA is kept, with 36 bases framed from the first base. CDR1 and CDR2, looked up from the germline V gene, are LGHNT and FRNRAP. V and J are truncated by 5 bases and 5 bases respectively, leaving an intervening sequence of 9 bases. Here is what the overall study found, with its caveats: According to the reported findings, Siglec-9 marked and regulated a subset of effector memory CD8+ T cells that seemed to build up inside melanoma tumors.

The chain is encoded by TRBV12-5 joined to TRBJ2-5; the D gene is not confidently resolved. The source material was Siglec-9- CD8+ T cells sorted from blood. Sample cell subset or site, as interpreted from the label and publication: CD8 T cells lacking Siglec-9. The TCR sequence derives from a human donor in good health. The CDR3 loop reads CASGTVGETQYF. The base sequence is TGTGCTAGTGGTACGGTTGGGGAGACCCAGTACTTC.